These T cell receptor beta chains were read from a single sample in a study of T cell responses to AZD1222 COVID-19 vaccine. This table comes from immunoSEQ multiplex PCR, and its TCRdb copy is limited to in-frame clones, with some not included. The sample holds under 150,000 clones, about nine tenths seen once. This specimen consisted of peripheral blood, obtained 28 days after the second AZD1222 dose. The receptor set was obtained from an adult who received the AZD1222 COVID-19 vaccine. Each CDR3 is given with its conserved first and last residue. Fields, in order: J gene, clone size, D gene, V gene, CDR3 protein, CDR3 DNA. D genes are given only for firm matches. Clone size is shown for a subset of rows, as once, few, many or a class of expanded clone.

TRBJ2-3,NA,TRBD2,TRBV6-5,CASSYTGTSSFETQYF,TGTGCCAGCAGTTACACAGGGACTAGCAGTTTTGAGACGCAGTATTTT
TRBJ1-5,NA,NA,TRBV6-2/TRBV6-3,CASSYPWTVYSNQPQHF,TGTGCCAGCAGTTACCCATGGACGGTTTATAGCAATCAGCCCCAGCATTTT
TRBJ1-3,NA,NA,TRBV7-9,CASSPGGLGNTIYF,TGTGCCAGCAGCCCGGGGGGTTTAGGAAACACCATATATTTT
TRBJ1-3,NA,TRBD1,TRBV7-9,CASSYLGQGLSGNTIYF,TGTGCCAGCAGCTATTTGGGACAGGGACTCTCTGGAAACACCATATATTTT
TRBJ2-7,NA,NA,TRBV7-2,CASSLVPGVAYEQYF,TGTGCCAGCAGCTTAGTCCCGGGGGTAGCCTACGAGCAGTACTTC
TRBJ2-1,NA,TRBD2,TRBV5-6,CASSPYTSGAYNEQFF,TGTGCCAGCAGCCCCTATACTAGCGGGGCCTACAATGAGCAGTTCTTC
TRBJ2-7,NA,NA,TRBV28,CASTRGLGGSYEQYF,TGTGCCAGCACGAGAGGGCTGGGGGGATCCTACGAGCAGTACTTC
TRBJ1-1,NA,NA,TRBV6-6,CASSSWGQRNTEAFF,TGTGCCAGCAGTTCATGGGGACAACGCAACACTGAAGCTTTCTTT
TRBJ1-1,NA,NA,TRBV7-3,CASSVGQNTEAFF,TGTGCCAGCAGCGTGGGACAGAACACTGAAGCTTTCTTT
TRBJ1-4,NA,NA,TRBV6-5,CASTRRDGVEKLFF,TGTGCCAGCACCCGCCGGGACGGAGTAGAAAAACTGTTTTTT
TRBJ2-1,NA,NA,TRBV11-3,CASSQGLANEQFF,TGTGCCAGCAGCCAGGGACTTGCCAATGAGCAGTTCTTC
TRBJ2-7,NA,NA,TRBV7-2,CASSLGRLLLGEQYF,TGTGCCAGCAGCTTGGGGAGACTACTACTGGGCGAGCAGTACTTC
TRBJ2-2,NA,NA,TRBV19,CASSLRTASGELFF,TGTGCCAGTAGCCTACGGACAGCGTCCGGGGAGCTGTTTTTT
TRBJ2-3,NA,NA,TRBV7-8,CASSWDGTDTQYF,TGTGCCAGCAGCTGGGACGGCACAGATACGCAGTATTTT
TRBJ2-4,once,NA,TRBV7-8,CASSFGGGVRIAKNIQYF,TGTGCCAGCAGCTTCGGAGGGGGGGTTCGGATAGCCAAAAACATTCAGTACTTC
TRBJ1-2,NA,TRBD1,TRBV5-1,CASTPSGTGNGYTF,TGCGCCAGCACCCCATCGGGGACAGGGAATGGCTACACCTTC
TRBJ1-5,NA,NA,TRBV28,CASSLRLGGQPQHF,TGTGCCAGCAGTTTACGATTGGGGGGTCAGCCCCAGCATTTT
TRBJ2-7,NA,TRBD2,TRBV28,CASNPGGAGGLYEQYF,TGTGCCAGCAACCCCGGGGGTGCGGGAGGGCTGTACGAGCAGTACTTC
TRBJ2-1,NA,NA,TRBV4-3,CASSQVDLANEQFF,TGCGCCAGCAGCCAAGTAGACCTAGCCAATGAGCAGTTCTTC
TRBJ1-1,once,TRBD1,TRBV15,CATSDIRQGRRAFF,TGTGCCACCAGCGACATAAGACAGGGTAGGAGAGCTTTCTTT
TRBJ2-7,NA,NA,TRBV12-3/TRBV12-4,CASSFSGEYEQYF,TGTGCCAGCAGTTTTTCAGGGGAATACGAGCAGTACTTC
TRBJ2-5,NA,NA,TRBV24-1,CATSDPLTAPSETQYF,TGTGCCACCAGTGACCCCCTGACGGCGCCCTCGGAGACCCAGTACTTC
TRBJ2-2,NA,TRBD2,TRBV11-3,CASSLALAGGTGELFF,TGTGCCAGCAGCTTGGCTCTAGCGGGAGGCACCGGGGAGCTGTTTTTT
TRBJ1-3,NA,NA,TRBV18,CASSPPLSSGNTIYF,TGTGCCAGCTCACCACCTCTCAGCTCTGGAAACACCATATATTTT
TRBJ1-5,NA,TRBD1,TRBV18,CASSPPGTGGKDKPQHF,TGTGCCAGCTCACCCCCGGGGACAGGGGGCAAGGATAAGCCCCAGCATTTT
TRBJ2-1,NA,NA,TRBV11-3,CASSPDAASNEQFF,TGTGCCAGCAGCCCAGATGCAGCCAGCAATGAGCAGTTCTTC
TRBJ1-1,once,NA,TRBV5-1,CASSSTGTATEAFF,TGCGCCAGCAGCTCCACCGGGACGGCCACTGAAGCTTTCTTT
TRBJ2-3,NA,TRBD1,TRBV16,CASSQAPTGGDTQYF,TGTGCCAGCAGCCAAGCCCCTACAGGGGGAGATACGCAGTATTTT
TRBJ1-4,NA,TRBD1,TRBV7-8,CASSSYPRDRDEKLFF,TGTGCCAGCAGCTCCTACCCCCGGGACAGGGATGAAAAACTGTTTTTT
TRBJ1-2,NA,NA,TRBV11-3,CASNLGATSGYTF,TGTGCCAGCAACTTAGGAGCGACAAGTGGCTACACCTTC
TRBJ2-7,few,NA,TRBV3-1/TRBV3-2,CASSQAYEQYF,TGTGCCAGCAGCCAAGCCTACGAGCAGTACTTC
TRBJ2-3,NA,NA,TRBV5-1,CASSLEGVSTDTQYF,TGCGCCAGCAGCTTGGAAGGGGTCAGCACAGATACGCAGTATTTT
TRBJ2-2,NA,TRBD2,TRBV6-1,CASSAKREWNTGELFF,TGTGCCAGCAGTGCCAAGCGGGAGTGGAACACCGGGGAGCTGTTTTTT
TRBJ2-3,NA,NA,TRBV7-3,CASSYGVLADTQYF,TGTGCCAGCAGCTACGGGGTATTGGCAGATACGCAGTATTTT
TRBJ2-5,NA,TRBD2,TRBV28,CASRSDKSGGYHRETQYF,TGTGCCAGCAGATCCGATAAGAGCGGGGGCTATCACAGGGAGACCCAGTACTTC
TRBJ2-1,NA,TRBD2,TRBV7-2,CASSAGTTPESEQFF,TGTGCCAGCAGCGCCGGGACTACCCCCGAGTCGGAGCAGTTCTTC
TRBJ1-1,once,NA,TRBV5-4,CASSLEPGALPEAFF,TGTGCCAGCAGCTTGGAGCCCGGGGCCCTCCCTGAAGCTTTCTTT
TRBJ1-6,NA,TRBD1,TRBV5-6,CASSLEMDRGYNSPLHF,TGTGCCAGCAGCTTGGAAATGGACAGGGGGTATAATTCACCCCTCCACTTT
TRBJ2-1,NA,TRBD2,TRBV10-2,CASSEGLAGNRYNEQFF,TGCGCCAGCAGTGAGGGACTAGCGGGGAATCGCTACAATGAGCAGTTCTTC
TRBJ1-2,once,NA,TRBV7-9,CASSLMAGGQGYTF,TGTGCCAGCAGCCTCATGGCCGGGGGGCAAGGCTACACCTTC
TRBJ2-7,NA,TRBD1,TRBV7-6,CASSYGQGVLSLEQYF,TGTGCCAGCAGCTATGGACAGGGTGTGTTAAGCTTAGAGCAGTACTTC
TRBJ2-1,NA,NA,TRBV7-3,CASSLNPTPGVGEQFF,TGTGCCAGCAGCTTAAACCCTACCCCGGGGGTCGGTGAGCAGTTCTTC
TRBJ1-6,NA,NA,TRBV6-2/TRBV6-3,CASSYYSGTAGYNSPLHF,TGTGCCAGCAGTTACTATTCAGGGACCGCGGGCTATAATTCACCCCTCCACTTT
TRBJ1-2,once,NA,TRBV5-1,CASSLSRRGYTF,TGCGCCAGCAGCTTGTCCCGGCGAGGCTACACCTTC
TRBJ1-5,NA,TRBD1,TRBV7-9,CASSSDRGSNQPQHF,TGTGCCAGCAGCAGTGACAGGGGGAGCAATCAGCCCCAGCATTTT
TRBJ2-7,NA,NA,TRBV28,CASSSPGGFFEQYF,TGTGCCAGCAGTTCCCCCGGGGGTTTCTTCGAGCAGTACTTC
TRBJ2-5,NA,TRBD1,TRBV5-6,CASSSRQGAVRETQYF,TGTGCCAGCAGCTCCCGACAGGGGGCGGTTCGAGAGACCCAGTACTTC
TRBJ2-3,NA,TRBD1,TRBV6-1,CASREGQVGDTQYF,TGTGCCAGCAGGGAAGGACAGGTAGGAGATACGCAGTATTTT
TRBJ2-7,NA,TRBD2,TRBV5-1,CASSLLSGEVYEQYF,TGCGCCAGCAGCTTACTTAGCGGGGAGGTCTACGAGCAGTACTTC
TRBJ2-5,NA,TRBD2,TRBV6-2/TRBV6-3,CASSSVGTSGAETQYF,TGTGCCAGCAGTAGTGTGGGGACTAGCGGGGCAGAGACCCAGTACTTC
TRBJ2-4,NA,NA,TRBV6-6,CASSYQSGQNIQYF,TGTGCCAGCAGTTACCAGTCGGGGCAAAACATTCAGTACTTC
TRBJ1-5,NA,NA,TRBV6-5,CASSTKRNQPQHF,TGTGCCAGCAGTACCAAGAGAAATCAGCCCCAGCATTTT
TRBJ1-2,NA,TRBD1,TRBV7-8,CASSLAGQASYGYTF,TGTGCCAGCAGCTTAGCGGGACAGGCAAGCTATGGCTACACCTTC